This is a list of T cell receptor beta chains from one sample in a study of T cells after yellow fever vaccination. TCRdb used MiXCR to reprocess the 5' RACE reads, holding one entry per CDR3 protein. The sample records about 400,000 distinct CDR3 sequences, 11% being singletons. This material consisted of PBMCs, taken on the day of the first yellow fever vaccination. These receptor sequences come from a man aged 18 to 29 who received the YFV17D yellow fever vaccine. Each CDR3 is given with its conserved first and last residue. D genes are given only for firm matches. Some rows mark clone size as missing; the rest say once, few, many or name a class of expanded clone.

V	D	J	size	DNA	CDR3
TRBV5-5	.	TRBJ2-5	few	TGTGCCAGCAGCGAAGGCGACAGTTCTAAGACCCAGTACTTC	CASSEGDSSKTQYF
TRBV18	.	TRBJ2-5	few	TGTGCCAGCTCACCTGCCGCCGGGTTTCAAGAGACCCAGTACTTC	CASSPAAGFQETQYF
TRBV9	.	TRBJ1-3	.	TGTGCCAGCAGCGTAGTCGAGACCCCGGGACACCTCCGAGGAAACACCATATATTTT	CASSVVETPGHLRGNTIYF
TRBV4-2	.	TRBJ1-6	once	TGTGCCAGCAGCCAATCTCCAGGGGTTAATTCACCCCTCCACTTT	CASSQSPGVNSPLHF
TRBV20-1	.	TRBJ1-6	.	TGCAGTGCCCCGGGACACTCCAATTCACCCCTCCACTTT	CSAPGHSNSPLHF
TRBV19	.	TRBJ1-1	.	TGTGCCAGTACCCGATCCAGGGTTGTGAACACTGAAGCTTTCTTT	CASTRSRVVNTEAFF
TRBV5-6	.	TRBJ1-6	many	TGTGCCAGCAGTTACACGGACAGAAATAATTCACCCCTCCACTTT	CASSYTDRNNSPLHF
TRBV13	.	TRBJ1-3	few	TGTGCCAGCAGCTTAGGGCCTAAAAAGGGAAACACCATATATTTT	CASSLGPKKGNTIYF
TRBV7-3	.	TRBJ1-5	many	TGTGCCAGCAGCTGGGTACACCTGACGCTGAATCAGCCCCAGCATTTT	CASSWVHLTLNQPQHF
TRBV2	.	TRBJ1-1	.	TGTGCCAGCGATAAGGGTTTCATAGGCACTGAAGCTTTCTTT	CASDKGFIGTEAFF
TRBV25-1	.	TRBJ1-2	.	TGTGCCAGCAGTGAATATGGGACTAACTATGGCTACACCTTC	CASSEYGTNYGYTF
TRBV6-5	.	TRBJ2-1	few	TGTGCCAGCAGTTACTCTGACGGGGGTTACAATGAGCAGTTCTTC	CASSYSDGGYNEQFF
TRBV5-6	.	TRBJ1-1	.	TGTGCCAGCAAGGGCCAAGGGATGAACACTGAAGCTTTCTTT	CASKGQGMNTEAFF
TRBV5-4	.	TRBJ2-3	many	TGTGCCAGCAGCCCACGACGTAGCACAGATACGCAGTATTTT	CASSPRRSTDTQYF
TRBV7-2	.	TRBJ2-4	.	TGTGCCAGCAGCCTCTTCCCAGGGGCAGCCAAAAACATTCAGTACTTC	CASSLFPGAAKNIQYF
TRBV6-4	TRBD1	TRBJ2-3	.	TGTGCCAGCAGTGTACAGGGGGGCGGAGATACGCAGTATTTT	CASSVQGGGDTQYF
TRBV5-1	.	TRBJ2-3	.	TGCGCCAGCAGCTTGGGGGCGATTGGCATAGGCACAGATACGCAGTATTTT	CASSLGAIGIGTDTQYF
TRBV11-2	.	TRBJ2-5	few	TGTGCCAGCAGCTTACAAACGCCCCAAGAGACCCAGTACTTC	CASSLQTPQETQYF
TRBV4-3	.	TRBJ1-1	few	TGCGCCAGCAGCCAAGATCGAGTCCGCGGCACTGAAGCTTTCTTT	CASSQDRVRGTEAFF
TRBV12-3/TRBV12-4	TRBD2	TRBJ2-7	.	TGTGCCAGCAGACTAGCGCTCAGCTCCTACGAGCAGTACTTC	CASRLALSSYEQYF
TRBV6-2/TRBV6-3	TRBD2	TRBJ2-3	.	TGTGCCAGCAACTCCCGGACTAGCGCCGATACGCAGTATTTT	CASNSRTSADTQYF
TRBV6-2/TRBV6-3	TRBD1	TRBJ1-1	.	TGTGCCAGCAGTTACGCGTTGGACAGGGCCCCCACTGAAGCTTTCTTT	CASSYALDRAPTEAFF
TRBV30	TRBD1	TRBJ1-6	.	TGTGCCTGGAGTGTGGGGACAGGAAATTCACCCCTCCACTTT	CAWSVGTGNSPLHF
TRBV12-3/TRBV12-4	TRBD2	TRBJ2-2	few	TGTGCCAGCGGGTTAGCGGGGGTCGGGGAGCTGTTTTTT	CASGLAGVGELFF
TRBV5-4	.	TRBJ2-2	.	TGTGCCAGCAGCTTGAGTAAGGGCGGCCGGTCAATCGGGGAGCTGTTTTTT	CASSLSKGGRSIGELFF
TRBV14	.	TRBJ1-6	.	TGTGCCAGCAGCCAAGATGGGTGGGGTTCACCCCTCCACTTT	CASSQDGWGSPLHF
TRBV7-6	TRBD2	TRBJ2-3	few	TGTGCCAGCAGTCCACCAAGTCTGGGACTAGCGGGATCAGATACGCAGTATTTT	CASSPPSLGLAGSDTQYF
TRBV20-1	TRBD2	TRBJ2-1	few	TGCAGTGCCCTTAGCGGGGGGGGGTACAATGAGCAGTTCTTC	CSALSGGGYNEQFF
TRBV12-3/TRBV12-4	.	TRBJ2-1	many	TGTGCCAGCAGTTTTAAGGACGGGCGTGAGCAGTTCTTC	CASSFKDGREQFF
TRBV27	.	TRBJ2-5	few	TGTGCCAGCAGTTTATCCGGATGGGGAGAGACCCAGTACTTC	CASSLSGWGETQYF
TRBV4-1	TRBD1	TRBJ1-6	.	TGCGCCAGCAGCCAAGAACAGGGGCTCGGCTCACCCCTCCACTTT	CASSQEQGLGSPLHF
TRBV5-6	.	TRBJ2-5	few	TGTGCCAGCAGCTTGGGACTAGTTGGAGAGACCCAGTACTTC	CASSLGLVGETQYF
TRBV7-9	.	TRBJ2-3	.	TGTGCCAGCAGCTTAGTACAGGGAGTGTCGGTCACAGATACGCAGTATTTT	CASSLVQGVSVTDTQYF
TRBV4-3	TRBD1	TRBJ2-6	.	TGCGCCAGCAGCCAGGACAGGGCCCGGGCCAACGTCCTGACTTTC	CASSQDRARANVLTF
TRBV7-3	.	TRBJ2-1	many	TGTGCCAGCAGCCCCCTCGGAGGGTCTAACAATGAGCAGTTCTTC	CASSPLGGSNNEQFF
TRBV7-8	TRBD1	TRBJ2-1	many	TGTGCCAGCAGCTTAGGACAGGGTTACAATGAGCAGTTCTTC	CASSLGQGYNEQFF
TRBV4-1	.	TRBJ2-3	.	TGCGCCAGCAGCCCCAGGAGGACCTGGGATACGCAGTATTTT	CASSPRRTWDTQYF
TRBV24-1	TRBD2	TRBJ2-5	.	TGTGCCACCTCCCATGGAATTATCGGGACTAGCGGGGGGAAGGAGACCCAGTACTTC	CATSHGIIGTSGGKETQYF
TRBV20-1	.	TRBJ2-4	few	TGCAGTGCCATCGGACTAGCCAAAAACATTCAGTACTTC	CSAIGLAKNIQYF
TRBV29-1	.	TRBJ2-3	many	TGCAGCGTTGCAGTCCGGGCCCCACATACGCAGTATTTT	CSVAVRAPHTQYF
TRBV2	.	TRBJ2-1	few	TGTGCCAGTTTAGCTGAGTCTCCCTACAATGAGCAGTTCTTC	CASLAESPYNEQFF
TRBV12-3/TRBV12-4	.	TRBJ1-6	.	TGTGCCAGCAGAACCACAGGGCTGAATTCACCCCTCCACTTT	CASRTTGLNSPLHF
TRBV3-1	.	TRBJ1-5	.	TGTGCCAGCAGCCAAGTGGCAGGGGCAGGTCAGCCCCAGCATTTT	CASSQVAGAGQPQHF
TRBV20-1	.	TRBJ1-6	.	TGCTGTGCTAGAGTAGGCGGGGTTGATGTGGTTGCACCCCTCCACTTT	CCARVGGVDVVAPLHF
TRBV7-8	.	TRBJ1-1	many	TGTGCCAGCAGCTTAGGCCGTCGTAGTGCGGGGTCAAACACTGAAGCTTTCTTT	CASSLGRRSAGSNTEAFF
TRBV7-9	.	TRBJ2-1	few	TGTGCCAGCGGACCCCGGGACTCTACGTTCAATGAGCAGTTCTTC	CASGPRDSTFNEQFF
TRBV7-9	.	TRBJ1-1	many	TGTGCCAGCAGCTTAAAGGGGGAGACTGAAGCTTTCTTT	CASSLKGETEAFF
TRBV3-1	TRBD1	TRBJ1-1	many	TGTGCCAGCAGCCAAGAAGGGCAGGGGGCCGGAGCTTTCTTT	CASSQEGQGAGAFF
TRBV6-6	.	TRBJ1-1	many	TGTGCCAGCAGTTACCAGAACACTGAAGCTTTCTTT	CASSYQNTEAFF
TRBV20-1	.	TRBJ1-3	.	TGCAGTGCTAGAGATTTGGTTGGAAACACCATATATTTT	CSARDLVGNTIYF
TRBV18	TRBD1	TRBJ1-6	.	TGTGCCAGCTCACCGTTAGGACAGGGGGATTCACCCCTCCACTTT	CASSPLGQGDSPLHF
TRBV6-2/TRBV6-3	.	TRBJ2-5	few	TGTGCCAGCAGTCTTCGCCCCTCAGTATCCCAAGAGACCCAGTACTTC	CASSLRPSVSQETQYF
TRBV5-1	.	TRBJ2-2	many	TGCGCCAGCAGCTTGTCGGGTCAGGACACCGGGGAGCTGTTTTTT	CASSLSGQDTGELFF
TRBV27	.	TRBJ2-3	few	TGTGCCAGCAGTTTAAGACAGACCTTCACAGATACGCAGTATTTT	CASSLRQTFTDTQYF
TRBV20-1	.	TRBJ2-3	.	TGCAGTGCCGGCGGGGCGATCACAGATACGCAGTATTTT	CSAGGAITDTQYF